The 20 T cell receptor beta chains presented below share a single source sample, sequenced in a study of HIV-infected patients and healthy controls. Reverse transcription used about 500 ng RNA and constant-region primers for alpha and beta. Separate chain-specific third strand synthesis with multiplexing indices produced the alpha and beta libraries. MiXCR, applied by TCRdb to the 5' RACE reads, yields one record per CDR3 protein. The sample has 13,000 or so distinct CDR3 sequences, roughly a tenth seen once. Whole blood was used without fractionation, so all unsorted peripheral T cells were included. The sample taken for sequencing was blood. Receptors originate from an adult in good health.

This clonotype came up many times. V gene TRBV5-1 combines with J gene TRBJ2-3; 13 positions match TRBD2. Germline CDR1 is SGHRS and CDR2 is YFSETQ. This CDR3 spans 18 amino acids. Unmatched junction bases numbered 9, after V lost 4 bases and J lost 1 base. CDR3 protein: CASSLTSGRALGTDTQYF. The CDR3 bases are TGCGCCAGCAGCCTAACTAGCGGGAGGGCCTTAGGCACAGATACGCAGTATTTT.

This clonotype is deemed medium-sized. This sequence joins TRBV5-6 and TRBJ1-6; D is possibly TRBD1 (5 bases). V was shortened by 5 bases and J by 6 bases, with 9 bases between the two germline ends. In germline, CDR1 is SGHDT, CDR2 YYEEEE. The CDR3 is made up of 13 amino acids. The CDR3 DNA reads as TGTGCCAGCAGTTCGGGGGGTAATTCACCCCTCCACTTT. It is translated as CASSSGGNSPLHF.

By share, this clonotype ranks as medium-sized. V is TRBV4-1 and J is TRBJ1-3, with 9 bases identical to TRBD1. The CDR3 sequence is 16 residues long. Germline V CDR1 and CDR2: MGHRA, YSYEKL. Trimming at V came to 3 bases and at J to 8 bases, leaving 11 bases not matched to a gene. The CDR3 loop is CASSQGGQGSMDTIYF. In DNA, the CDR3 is TGCGCCAGCAGCCAGGGCGGACAGGGGAGTATGGACACCATATATTTT.

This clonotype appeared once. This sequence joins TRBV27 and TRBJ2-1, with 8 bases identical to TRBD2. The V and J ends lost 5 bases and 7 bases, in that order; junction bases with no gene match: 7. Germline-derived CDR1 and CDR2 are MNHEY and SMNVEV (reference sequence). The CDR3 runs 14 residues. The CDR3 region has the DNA TGTGCCAGCAGTCAAGCGGGAGAGGTAAATGAGCAGTTCTTC. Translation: CASSQAGEVNEQFF.

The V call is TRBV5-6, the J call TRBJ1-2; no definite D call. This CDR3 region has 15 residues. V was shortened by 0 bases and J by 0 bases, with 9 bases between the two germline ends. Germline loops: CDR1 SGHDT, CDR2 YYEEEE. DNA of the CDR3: TGTGCCAGCAGCTTGGTGGGCAGAACTAACTATGGCTACACCTTC. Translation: CASSLVGRTNYGYTF.

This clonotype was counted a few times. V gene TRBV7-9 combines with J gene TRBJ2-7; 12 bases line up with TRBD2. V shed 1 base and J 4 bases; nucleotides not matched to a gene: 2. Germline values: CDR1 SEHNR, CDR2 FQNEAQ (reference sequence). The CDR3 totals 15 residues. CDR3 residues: CASSLELAGGYEQYF. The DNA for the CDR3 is TGTGCCAGCAGCTTAGAACTAGCGGGAGGTTACGAGCAGTACTTC.

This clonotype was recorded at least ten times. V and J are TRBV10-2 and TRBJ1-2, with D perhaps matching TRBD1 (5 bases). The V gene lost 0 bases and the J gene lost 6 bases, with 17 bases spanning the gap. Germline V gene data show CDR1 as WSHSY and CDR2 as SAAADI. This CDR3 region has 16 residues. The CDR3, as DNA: TGCGCCAGCAGTGAGTCGGACTGTGGGGCTTGTCATGGCTACACCTTC. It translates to CASSESDCGACHGYTF.

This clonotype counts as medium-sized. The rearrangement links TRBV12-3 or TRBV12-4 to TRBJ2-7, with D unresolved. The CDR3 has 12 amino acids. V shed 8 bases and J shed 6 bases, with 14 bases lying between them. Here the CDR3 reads CASALSPSEQYF. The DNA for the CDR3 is TGTGCCAGCGCACTGAGTCCCTCCGAGCAGTACTTC.

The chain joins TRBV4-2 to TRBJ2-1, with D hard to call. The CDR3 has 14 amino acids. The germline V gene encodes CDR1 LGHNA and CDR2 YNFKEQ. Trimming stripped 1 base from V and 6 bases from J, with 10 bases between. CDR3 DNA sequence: TGTGCCAGCAGCCAAGGCGGCGGAAGCAATGAGCAGTTCTTC. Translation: CASSQGGGSNEQFF.

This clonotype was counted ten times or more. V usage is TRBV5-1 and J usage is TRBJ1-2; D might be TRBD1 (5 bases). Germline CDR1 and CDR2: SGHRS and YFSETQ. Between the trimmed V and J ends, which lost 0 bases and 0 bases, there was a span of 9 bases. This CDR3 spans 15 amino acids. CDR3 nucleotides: TGCGCCAGCAGCTTGGCCGGGACGACTAACTATGGCTACACCTTC. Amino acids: CASSLAGTTNYGYTF.

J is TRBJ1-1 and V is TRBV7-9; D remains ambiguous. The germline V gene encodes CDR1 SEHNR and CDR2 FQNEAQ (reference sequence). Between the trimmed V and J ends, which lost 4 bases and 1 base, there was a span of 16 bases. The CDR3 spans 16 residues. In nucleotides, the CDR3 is TGTGCCAGCAGCTCCGGAGCTGCGTACGGGAACACTGAAGCTTTCTTT. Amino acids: CASSSGAAYGNTEAFF. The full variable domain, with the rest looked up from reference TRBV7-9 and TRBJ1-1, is DTGVSQNPRHKITKRGQNVTFRCDPISEHNRLYWYRQTLGQGPEFLTYFQNEAQLEKSRLLSDRFSAERPKGSFSTLEIQRTEQGDSAMYLCASSSGAAYGNTEAFFGQGTRLTVV.

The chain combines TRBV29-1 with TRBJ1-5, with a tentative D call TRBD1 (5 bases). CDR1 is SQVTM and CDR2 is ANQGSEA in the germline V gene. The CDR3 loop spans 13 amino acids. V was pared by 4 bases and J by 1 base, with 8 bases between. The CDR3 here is CSVVPGSNQPQHF. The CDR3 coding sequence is TGCAGCGTTGTACCAGGGAGCAATCAGCCCCAGCATTTT.

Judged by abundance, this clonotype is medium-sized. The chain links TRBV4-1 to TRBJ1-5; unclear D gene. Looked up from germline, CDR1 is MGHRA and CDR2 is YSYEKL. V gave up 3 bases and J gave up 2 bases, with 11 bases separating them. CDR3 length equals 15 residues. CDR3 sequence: CASSQGSTGNQPQHF. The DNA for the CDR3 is TGCGCCAGCAGCCAGGGCTCAACCGGCAATCAGCCCCAGCATTTT.

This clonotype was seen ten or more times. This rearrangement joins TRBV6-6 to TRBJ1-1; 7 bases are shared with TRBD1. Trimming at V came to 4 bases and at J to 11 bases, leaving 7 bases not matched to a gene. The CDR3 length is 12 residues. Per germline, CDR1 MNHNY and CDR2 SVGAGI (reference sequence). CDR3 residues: CASSSDRDRAFF. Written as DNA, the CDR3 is TGTGCCAGCAGTTCTGACAGGGATCGGGCTTTCTTT.

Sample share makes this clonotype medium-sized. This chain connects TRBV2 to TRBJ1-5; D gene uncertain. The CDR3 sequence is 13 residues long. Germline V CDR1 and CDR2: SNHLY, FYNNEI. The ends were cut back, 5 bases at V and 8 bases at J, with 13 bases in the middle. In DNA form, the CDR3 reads TGTGCCAGCAGTTACGGGTCGGATGAGCCCCAGCATTTT. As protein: CASSYGSDEPQHF. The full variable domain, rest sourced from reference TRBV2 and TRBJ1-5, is EPEVTQTPSHQVTQMGQEVILRCVPISNHLYFYWYRQILGQKVEFLVSFYNNEISEKSEIFDDQFSVERPDGSNFTLKIRSTKLEDSAMYFCASSYGSDEPQHFGDGTRLSIL.

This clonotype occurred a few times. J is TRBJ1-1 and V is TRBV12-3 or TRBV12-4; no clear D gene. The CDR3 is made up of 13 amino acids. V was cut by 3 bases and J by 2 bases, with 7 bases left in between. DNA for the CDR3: TGTGCCAGCAGTTTGGACGGCAACACTGAAGCTTTCTTT. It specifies CASSLDGNTEAFF.

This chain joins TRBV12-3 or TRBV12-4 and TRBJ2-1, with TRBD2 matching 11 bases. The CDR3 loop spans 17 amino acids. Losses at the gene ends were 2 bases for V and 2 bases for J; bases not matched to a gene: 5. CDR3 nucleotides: TGTGCCAGCAGTTTACCCCATAGCGGGAGGGCCTACAATGAGCAGTTCTTC. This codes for CASSLPHSGRAYNEQFF.

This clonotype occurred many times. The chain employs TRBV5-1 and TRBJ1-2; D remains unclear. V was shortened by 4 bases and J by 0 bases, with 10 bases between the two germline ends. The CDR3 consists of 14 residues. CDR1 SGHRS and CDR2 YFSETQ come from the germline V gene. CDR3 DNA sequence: TGCGCCAGCAGCGAGGCGGGGTCTAACTATGGCTACACCTTC. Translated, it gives CASSEAGSNYGYTF.

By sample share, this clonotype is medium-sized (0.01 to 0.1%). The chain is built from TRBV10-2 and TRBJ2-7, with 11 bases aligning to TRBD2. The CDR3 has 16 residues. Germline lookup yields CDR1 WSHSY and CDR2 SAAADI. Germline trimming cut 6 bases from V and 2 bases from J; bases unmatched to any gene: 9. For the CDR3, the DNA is TGCGCCAGCAGAAGGCTAGCGGGAGGCTTCCCCTACGAGCAGTACTTC. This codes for CASRRLAGGFPYEQYF.

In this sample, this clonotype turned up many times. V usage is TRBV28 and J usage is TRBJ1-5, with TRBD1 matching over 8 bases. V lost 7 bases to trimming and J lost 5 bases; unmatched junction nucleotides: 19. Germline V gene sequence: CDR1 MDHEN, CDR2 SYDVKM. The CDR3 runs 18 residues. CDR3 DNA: TGTGCCAGCATTTCCCCGAGACAGGGGCAAGGAGGTTATCAGCCCCAGCATTTT. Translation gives CASISPRQGQGGYQPQHF.